This TCR beta chain was sequenced in a study of T cell repertoires in cytomegalovirus infection. Study overall: Matching HLA type, along with CMV infection, was indicated by public TCR beta signatures. General study findings and limits: HLA-C-restricted CMV clonotypes gave the most frequent clonotype in two of eight donors. People with CMV and the relevant HLA were identified by cumulative public TCR beta family frequency.

For this clonotype: Its antigen is not known.

J was trimmed by 2 bases and V by 5 bases; bases with no gene match: 9. This CDR3 region has 15 residues. Germline CDR1 is SGHKS and CDR2 is YYEKEE (reference sequence). TCRdb processed the reads anew with MiXCR; each CDR3 protein has one entry. This sample yields about 530,000 distinct CDR3 sequences, of which around a quarter are seen a single time; roughly 13% belongs to the top ten. The sequence was collected from a human donor in good health (CMV status not recorded). Some clones in this sample may be carry-over from other donors' samples. This chain joins TRBV5-5 and TRBJ2-5; 7 nucleotides line up with TRBD2. Sequencing was done on a sample of PBMCs. Written as DNA, the CDR3 is TGTGCCAGCAGGGGAGTGTCTAGCGGACAAGAGACCCAGTACTTC. Translation gives CASRGVSSGQETQYF.